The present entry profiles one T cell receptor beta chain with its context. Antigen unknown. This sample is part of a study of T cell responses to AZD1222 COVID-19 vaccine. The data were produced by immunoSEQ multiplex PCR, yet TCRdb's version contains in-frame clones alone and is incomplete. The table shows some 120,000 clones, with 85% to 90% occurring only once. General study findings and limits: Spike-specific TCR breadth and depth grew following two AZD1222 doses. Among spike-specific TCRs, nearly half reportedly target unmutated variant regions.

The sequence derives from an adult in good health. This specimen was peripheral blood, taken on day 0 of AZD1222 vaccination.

In DNA, the CDR3 is TGTGCCATCAGTGGGGGGGGCGGCTACACCTTC. Protein: CAISGGGGYTF. The chain uses TRBV10-3 and TRBJ1-2, with D possibly TRBD1 on 6 matching bases. V lost 4 bases, J lost 8 bases, and 8 bases lay in between. The CDR3 sequence is 11 residues long. Germline assignment: CDR1 ENHRY and CDR2 SYGVKD.